A single sample is the source of the 8 T cell receptor beta chains below, sequenced in a study of beta chain features in type 1 diabetes. Antigens of these TCRs are unknown. The whole isolated RNA underwent reverse transcription, so sequencing captured expressed TCRB transcripts. TCRdb keeps only in-frame clones here, not all; method: immunoSEQ multiplex PCR. In the table there are about 660,000 clones, about 14% of which are singletons. Study results and caveats: Patients with Type 1 diabetes showed moderately but significantly shorter TCRB CDR3s in all four CD4+ subsets.

The sequenced sample consisted of naive CD4+ T cells from blood. The receptors derive from a man aged 18 to 29 with type 1 diabetes.

This clone was seen more than once but under ten times. The chain is built from TRBV30 and TRBJ2-3; D may be TRBD2 (6 bases). CDR1 GTSNPN and CDR2 SVGIG come from the germline V gene (reference sequence). V shed 5 bases and J shed 9 bases, with 15 bases lying between them. This CDR3 comprises 12 residues. Written as DNA, the CDR3 is TGTGCCTGGGACCCCCTGAGCGGGACGCAGTATTTT. This sequence encodes CAWDPLSGTQYF.

This clone occurred many times. The V call is TRBV14, the J call TRBJ2-1, with unresolved D. V lost 2 bases to trimming and J lost 6 bases, with 11 bases between them. The CDR3 covers 14 residues. The germline V gene encodes CDR1 SGHDN and CDR2 FVKESK. CDR3 in DNA: TGTGCCAGCAGCCAATACCCGATTGGCAATGAGCAGTTCTTC. Its protein is CASSQYPIGNEQFF.

This clone was recorded a few times. The chain is built from TRBV6-5 and TRBJ1-5; possible D gene TRBD1, 5 bases. CDR3 length: 13 residues. Germline CDR1 and CDR2: MNHEY and SVGAGI. Trimming stripped 6 bases from V and 15 bases from J, with 21 bases between. This CDR3 is CASSILAGDMRHF. The CDR3 DNA reads TGTGCCAGCAGCATCCTCGCGGGGGATATGCGGCATTTT.

The V gene is TRBV28, the J gene TRBJ2-5; TRBD1 matches 10 bases. In germline, CDR1 is MDHEN, CDR2 SYDVKM. This CDR3 comprises 16 residues. Trimming removed 6 bases from V and 3 bases from J; junction bases left unmatched: 10. CDR3 region: CASRPRQGAGEETQYF. The CDR3 DNA is TGTGCCAGCAGACCCCGACAGGGGGCGGGGGAAGAGACCCAGTACTTC. Full variable domain (missing parts from reference TRBV28 and TRBJ2-5): DVKVTQSSRYLVKRTGEKVFLECVQDMDHENMFWYRQDPGLGLRLIYFSYDVKMKEKGDIPEGYSVSREKKERFSLILESASTNQTSMYLCASRPRQGAGEETQYFGPGTRLLVL.

This clone was counted only a few times. The chain couples TRBV29-1 to TRBJ2-5; D unclear. In germline, CDR1 is SQVTM, CDR2 ANQGSEA. Trimming removed 4 bases at V and 5 bases at J, with 17 bases between. This CDR3 has 14 residues. The CDR3 spells CSVGLEDLGETQYF. The CDR3 DNA reads as TGCAGCGTTGGCCTCGAGGACCTCGGGGAGACCCAGTACTTC.

This clone was seen a handful of times. Different DNA sequences within this sample yield the same CDR3. The chain is built from TRBV15 and TRBJ2-1; D is uncertain. This CDR3 is 12 amino acids long. Germline V lookup: CDR1 LNHNV, CDR2 YYDKDF (reference sequence). Deletions cut 1 base from V and 4 bases from J, with 2 bases between. CDR3 nucleotide sequence: TGTGCCACCAGCAGAGGATACAATGAGCAGTTCTTC. Protein: CATSRGYNEQFF.

This clone was recorded a few times. The chain recombines TRBV28 with TRBJ1-2; 7 bases line up with TRBD1. Trimming cost V 5 bases and J 4 bases; bases outside gene matches: 7. This CDR3 region has 14 residues. The germline V gene encodes CDR1 MDHEN and CDR2 SYDVKM. The CDR3 is CASSVTGIGYGYTF. CDR3 in DNA: TGTGCCAGCAGTGTGACAGGGATCGGCTATGGCTACACCTTC.

Points on this clone: Different DNA sequences within this sample yield the same CDR3. This chain joins TRBV7-2 and TRBJ1-1; D is unclear. Germline assignment: CDR1 SGHTA and CDR2 FQGNSA. The CDR3 runs to 13 residues. V lost 2 bases and J lost 1, with 5 bases in between. The CDR3 region is CASSLTANTEAFF. The CDR3 DNA reads TGTGCCAGCAGCTTAACAGCGAACACTGAAGCTTTCTTT.